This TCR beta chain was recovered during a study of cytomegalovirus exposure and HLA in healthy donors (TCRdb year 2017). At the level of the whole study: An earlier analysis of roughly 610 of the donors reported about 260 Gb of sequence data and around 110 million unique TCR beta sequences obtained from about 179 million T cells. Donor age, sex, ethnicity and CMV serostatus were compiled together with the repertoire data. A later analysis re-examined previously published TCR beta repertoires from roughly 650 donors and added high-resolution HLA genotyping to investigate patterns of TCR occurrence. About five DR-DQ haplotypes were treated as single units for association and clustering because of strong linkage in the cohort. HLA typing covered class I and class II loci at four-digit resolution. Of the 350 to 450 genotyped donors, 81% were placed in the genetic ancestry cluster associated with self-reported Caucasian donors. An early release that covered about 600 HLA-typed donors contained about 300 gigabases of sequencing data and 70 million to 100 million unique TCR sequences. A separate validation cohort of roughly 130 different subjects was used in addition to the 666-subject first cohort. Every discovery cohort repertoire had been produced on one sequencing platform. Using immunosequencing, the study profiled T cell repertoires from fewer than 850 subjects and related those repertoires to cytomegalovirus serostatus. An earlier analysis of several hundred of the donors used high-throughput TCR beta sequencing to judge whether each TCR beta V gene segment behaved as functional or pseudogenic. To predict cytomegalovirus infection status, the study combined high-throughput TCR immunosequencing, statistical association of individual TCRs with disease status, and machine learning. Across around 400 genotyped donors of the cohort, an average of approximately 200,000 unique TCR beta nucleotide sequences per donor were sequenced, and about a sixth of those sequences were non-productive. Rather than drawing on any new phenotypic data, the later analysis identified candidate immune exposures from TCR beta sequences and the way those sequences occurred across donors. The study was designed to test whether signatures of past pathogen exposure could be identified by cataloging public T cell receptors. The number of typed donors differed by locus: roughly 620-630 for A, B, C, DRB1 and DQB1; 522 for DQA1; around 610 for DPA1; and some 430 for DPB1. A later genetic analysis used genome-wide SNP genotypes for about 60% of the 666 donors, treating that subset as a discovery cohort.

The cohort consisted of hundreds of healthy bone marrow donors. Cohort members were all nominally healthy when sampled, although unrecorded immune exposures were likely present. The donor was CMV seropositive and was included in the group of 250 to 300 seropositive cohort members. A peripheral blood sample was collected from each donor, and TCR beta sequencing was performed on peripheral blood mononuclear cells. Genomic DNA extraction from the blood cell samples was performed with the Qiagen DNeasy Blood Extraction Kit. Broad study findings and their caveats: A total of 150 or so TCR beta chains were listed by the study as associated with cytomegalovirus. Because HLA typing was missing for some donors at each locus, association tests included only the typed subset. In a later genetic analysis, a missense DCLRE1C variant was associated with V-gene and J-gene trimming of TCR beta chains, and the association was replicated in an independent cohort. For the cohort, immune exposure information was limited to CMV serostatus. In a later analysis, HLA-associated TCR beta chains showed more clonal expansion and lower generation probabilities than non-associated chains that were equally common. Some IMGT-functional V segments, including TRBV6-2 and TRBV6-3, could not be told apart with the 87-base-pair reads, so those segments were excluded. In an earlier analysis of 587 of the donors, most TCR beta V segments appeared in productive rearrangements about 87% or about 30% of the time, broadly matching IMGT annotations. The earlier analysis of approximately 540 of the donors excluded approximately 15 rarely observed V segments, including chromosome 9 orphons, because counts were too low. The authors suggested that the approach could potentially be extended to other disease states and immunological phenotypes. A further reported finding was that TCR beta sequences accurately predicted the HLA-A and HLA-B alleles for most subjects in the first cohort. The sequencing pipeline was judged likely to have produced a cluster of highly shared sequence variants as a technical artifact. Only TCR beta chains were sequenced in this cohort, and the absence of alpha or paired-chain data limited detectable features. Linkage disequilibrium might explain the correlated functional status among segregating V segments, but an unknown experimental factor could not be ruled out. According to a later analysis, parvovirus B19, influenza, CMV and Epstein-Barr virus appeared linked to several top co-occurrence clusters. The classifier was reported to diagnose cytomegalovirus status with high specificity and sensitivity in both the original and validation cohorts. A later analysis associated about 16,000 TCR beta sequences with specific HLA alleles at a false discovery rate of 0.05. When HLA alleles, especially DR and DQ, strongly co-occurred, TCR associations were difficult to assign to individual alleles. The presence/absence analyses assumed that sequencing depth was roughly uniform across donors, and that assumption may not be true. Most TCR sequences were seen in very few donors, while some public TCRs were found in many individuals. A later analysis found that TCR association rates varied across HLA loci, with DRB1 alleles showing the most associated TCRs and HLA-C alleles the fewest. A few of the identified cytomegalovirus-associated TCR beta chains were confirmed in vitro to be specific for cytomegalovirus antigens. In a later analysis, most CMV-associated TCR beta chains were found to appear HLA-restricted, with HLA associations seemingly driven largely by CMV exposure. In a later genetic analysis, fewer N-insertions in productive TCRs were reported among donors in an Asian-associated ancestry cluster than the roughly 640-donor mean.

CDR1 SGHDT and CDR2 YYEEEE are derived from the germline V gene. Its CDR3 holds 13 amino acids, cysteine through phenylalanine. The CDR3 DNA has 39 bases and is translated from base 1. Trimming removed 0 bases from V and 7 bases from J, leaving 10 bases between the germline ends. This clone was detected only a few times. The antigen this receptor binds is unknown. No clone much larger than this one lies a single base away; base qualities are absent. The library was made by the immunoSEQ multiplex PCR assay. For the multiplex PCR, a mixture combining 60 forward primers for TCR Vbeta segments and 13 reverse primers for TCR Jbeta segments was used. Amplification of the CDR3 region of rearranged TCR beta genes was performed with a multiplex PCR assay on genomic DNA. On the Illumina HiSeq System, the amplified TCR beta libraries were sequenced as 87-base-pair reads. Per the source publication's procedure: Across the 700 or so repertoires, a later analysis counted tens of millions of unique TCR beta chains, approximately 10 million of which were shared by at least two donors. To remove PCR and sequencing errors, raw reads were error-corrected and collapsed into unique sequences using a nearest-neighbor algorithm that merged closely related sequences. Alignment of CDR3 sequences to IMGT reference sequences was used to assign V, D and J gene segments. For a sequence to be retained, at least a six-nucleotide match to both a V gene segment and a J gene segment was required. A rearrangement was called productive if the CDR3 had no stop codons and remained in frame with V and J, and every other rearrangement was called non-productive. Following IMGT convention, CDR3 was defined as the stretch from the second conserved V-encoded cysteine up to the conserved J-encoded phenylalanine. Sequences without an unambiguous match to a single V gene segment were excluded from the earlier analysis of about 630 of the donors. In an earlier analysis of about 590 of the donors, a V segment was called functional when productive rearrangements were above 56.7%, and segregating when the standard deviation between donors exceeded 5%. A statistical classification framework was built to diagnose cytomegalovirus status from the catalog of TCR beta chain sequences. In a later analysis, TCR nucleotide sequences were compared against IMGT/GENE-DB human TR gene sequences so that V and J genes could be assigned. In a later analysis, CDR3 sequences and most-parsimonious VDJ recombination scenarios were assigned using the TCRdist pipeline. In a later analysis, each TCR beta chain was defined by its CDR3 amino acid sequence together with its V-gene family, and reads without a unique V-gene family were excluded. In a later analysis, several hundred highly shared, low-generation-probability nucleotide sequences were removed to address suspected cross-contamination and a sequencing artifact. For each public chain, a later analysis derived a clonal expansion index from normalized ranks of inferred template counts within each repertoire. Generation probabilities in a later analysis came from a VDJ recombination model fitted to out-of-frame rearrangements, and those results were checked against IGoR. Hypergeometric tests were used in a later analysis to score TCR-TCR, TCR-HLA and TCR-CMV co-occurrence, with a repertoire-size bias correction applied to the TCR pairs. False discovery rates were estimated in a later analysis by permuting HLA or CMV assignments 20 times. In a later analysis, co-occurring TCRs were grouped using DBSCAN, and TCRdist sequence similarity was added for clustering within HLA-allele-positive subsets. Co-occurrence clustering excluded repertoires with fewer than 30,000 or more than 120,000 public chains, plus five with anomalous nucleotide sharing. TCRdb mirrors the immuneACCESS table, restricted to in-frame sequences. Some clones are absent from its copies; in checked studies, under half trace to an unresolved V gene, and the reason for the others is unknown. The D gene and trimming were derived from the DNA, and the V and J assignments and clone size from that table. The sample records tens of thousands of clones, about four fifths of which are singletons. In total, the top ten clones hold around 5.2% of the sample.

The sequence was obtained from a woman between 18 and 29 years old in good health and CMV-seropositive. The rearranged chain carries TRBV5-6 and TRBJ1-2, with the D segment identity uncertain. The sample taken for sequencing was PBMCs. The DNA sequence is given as TGTGCCAGCAGCTTGGTAGGTGAGGGTGGCTACACCTTC. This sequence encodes CASSLVGEGGYTF.